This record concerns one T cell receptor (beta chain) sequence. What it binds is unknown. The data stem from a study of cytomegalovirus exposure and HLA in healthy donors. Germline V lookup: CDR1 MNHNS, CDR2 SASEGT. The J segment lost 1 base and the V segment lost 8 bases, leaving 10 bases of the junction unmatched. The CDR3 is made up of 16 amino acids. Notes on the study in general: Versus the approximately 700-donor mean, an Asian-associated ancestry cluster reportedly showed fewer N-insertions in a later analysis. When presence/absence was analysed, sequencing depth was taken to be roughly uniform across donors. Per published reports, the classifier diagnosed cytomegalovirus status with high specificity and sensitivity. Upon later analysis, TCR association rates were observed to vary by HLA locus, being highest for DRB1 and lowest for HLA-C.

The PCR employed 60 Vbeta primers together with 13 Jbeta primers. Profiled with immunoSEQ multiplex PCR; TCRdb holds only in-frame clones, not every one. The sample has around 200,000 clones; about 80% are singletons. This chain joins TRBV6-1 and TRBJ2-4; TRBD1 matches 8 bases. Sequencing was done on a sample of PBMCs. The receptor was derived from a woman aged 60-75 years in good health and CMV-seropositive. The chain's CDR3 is CASGGEQGAAKNIQYF. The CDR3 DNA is TGTGCCAGCGGTGGGGAGCAGGGGGCTGCCAAAAACATTCAGTACTTC.